This T cell receptor (beta chain) came from a study of cytomegalovirus exposure and HLA in healthy donors. Germline values: CDR1 SGHDT, CDR2 YYEEEE. Trimming took 0 bases from V and 0 from J, leaving 13 bases between them. This CDR3 has 17 residues. Sampled while nominally healthy, donors likely had unrecorded immune exposures. The PCR had 60 Vbeta and 13 Jbeta primers. Clones were read by immunoSEQ multiplex PCR, and TCRdb kept only the in-frame ones, dropping some. The table shows a few hundred thousand clones, with around four fifths occurring only once. This TCR was recovered from a woman in her 50s in good health and CMV-seropositive. The sequencing sample was made of PBMCs. This chain connects TRBV5-6 to TRBJ2-4, with D possibly being TRBD1 (6 bases). This CDR3 is CASSLVGDTLAKNIQYF. The CDR3 DNA reads TGTGCCAGCAGCTTGGTGGGGGACACCTTAGCCAAAAACATTCAGTACTTC.